Sequencing of this T cell receptor beta chain was carried out in a study of metastatic and nonmetastatic thyroid tumors. Study in general: Repertoires were compared across blood and tumor or nodule tissue from malignant and benign thyroid patients. Broader study findings: It was reported that TCR beta diversity was significantly higher in malignant thyroid tumors than benign nodules, in blood and tumor.

Notes on this clone: The antigen is undetermined.

All patients were untreated before thyroid surgery. Germline loops: CDR1 SGDLS, CDR2 YYNGEE. V lost 2 bases to trimming and J lost 0 bases; unmatched junction nucleotides: 2. CDR3 length: 15 residues. Authors' analysis steps: Clinicopathological groups of papillary thyroid cancer showed CDR3 differences that were used to build a distant-metastasis classifier. With MiXCR, TCRdb reprocessed the PCR reads. These V and J calls are TCRdb output, not the study's own analysis. The data contain about 20,000 clones, 15% to 17% of them seen just once; the ten biggest clones take up about a fifth. The chain joins TRBV9 to TRBJ2-1, with 7 bases lining up with TRBD1. Sequencing was done on a sample of blood. The TCR originated in a female donor with papillary thyroid cancer or a benign thyroid nodule (not recorded which). Some clones in this sample may be carry-over from other donors' samples. CDR3 bases: TGTGCCAGCAGCGTTCGGGACAGCTCCTACAATGAGCAGTTCTTC. It yields the protein CASSVRDSSYNEQFF.